Sequencing of this T cell receptor beta chain was carried out in a study of blood T cell repertoires in COVID-19. Study-level information: Samples taken during acute and convalescent COVID-19 were collected in the United States, Italy and Spain.

The method was immunoSEQ multiplex PCR; TCRdb's version includes in-frame clones alone and lacks a portion of them. The sample contains 53,000 or so clones, 90% of which appear only once. The V end was cut by 5 bases, the J end by 0 bases, with 10 bases between. Germline V gene data show CDR1 as SGHDT and CDR2 as YYEEEE. The CDR3 runs to 14 residues. The origin of this receptor is a human donor in a cohort sampled during active COVID-19. The chain links TRBV5-6 to TRBJ2-3; the D gene is possibly TRBD2 (6 bases). The specimen sequenced was peripheral blood. This chain's CDR3 is CASSPAGSTDTQYF. The CDR3 DNA is TGTGCCAGCAGTCCCGCGGGGAGCACAGATACGCAGTATTTT.